A single sample is the source of the 27 T cell receptor beta chains below, sequenced in a study of blood T cell repertoires in COVID-19. Clones were sequenced by immunoSEQ multiplex PCR, and TCRdb holds only the in-frame ones, with some missing. The data show over 150,000 clones, around 86% seen once. Source material: peripheral blood. The receptors originated from a woman over 75 with COVID-19, enrolled during active disease.

The chain has TRBV5-6 and TRBJ1-2; TRBD1 matches 8 bases. In germline, CDR1 is SGHDT, CDR2 YYEEEE. V was pared by 4 bases and J by 7 bases, with 12 bases of the junction left unmatched. The CDR3 has 15 residues. The CDR3 spells CASSPRDRGLAGYTF. For the CDR3, the DNA is TGTGCCAGCAGCCCGAGAGACAGGGGCCTCGCTGGCTACACCTTC.

The J gene is TRBJ2-5, the V gene TRBV5-4, with D maybe TRBD1 (6 bases). CDR1 is SGHNT and CDR2 is YYREEE in the germline V gene (reference sequence). This CDR3 region has 14 residues. Trimming shortened V by 4 bases and J by 2 bases, and 12 bases separated the two germline ends. CDR3 in amino acids: CASSGRTAQETQYF. The CDR3 DNA follows: TGTGCCAGCAGCGGTAGGACAGCGCAAGAGACCCAGTACTTC.

The rearrangement links TRBV25-1 to TRBJ2-1, with 7 bases aligning to TRBD2. V dropped 5 bases and J dropped 7; count of bases not matched to a gene: 11. Germline V gene sequence: CDR1 MGHDK, CDR2 SYGVNS. This CDR3 is 15 amino acids long. The CDR3 sequence is CASSPPGGGRNEQFF. The CDR3 coding sequence is TGTGCCAGCAGTCCCCCGGGCGGGGGTAGGAATGAGCAGTTCTTC.

The chain carries TRBV5-1 and TRBJ1-2; D gene uncertain. CDR1 and CDR2 from the germline V gene are SGHRS and YFSETQ. Trimming stripped 0 bases from V and 7 bases from J, with 22 bases between. This CDR3 comprises 17 residues. CDR3 nucleotides: TGCGCCAGCAGCTTGGATCCAGGCGGAGGAGTTGGGATTGGCTACACCTTC. Translating gives CASSLDPGGGVGIGYTF.

The chain is built from TRBV25-1 and TRBJ2-5; perhaps TRBD2 as D (5 bases). Germline assignment: CDR1 MGHDK and CDR2 SYGVNS. V was shortened by 3 bases and J by 2 bases, with 10 bases between the two germline ends. This CDR3 has 14 residues. The CDR3 reads CASSDPGTQETQYF. CDR3 in DNA: TGTGCCAGCAGTGACCCGGGAACACAAGAGACCCAGTACTTC.

CDR3 coding DNA: TGTGCCAGTTCAAGGACGGGGACTAACTATGGCTACACCTTC. Amino acid sequence: CASSRTGTNYGYTF. The chain has TRBV5-8 and TRBJ1-2; no clear D gene. The CDR3 has 14 residues. V dropped 8 bases and J dropped 0 bases, with 14 bases sitting between them. CDR1 and CDR2 from the germline V gene are SGHTS and YDEGEE. Complete variable domain (other parts from reference TRBV5-8 and TRBJ1-2): EAGVTQSPTHLIKTRGQQATLRCSPISGHTSVYWYQQALGLGLQFLLWYDEGEERNRGNFPPRFSGRQFPNYSSELNVNALELEDSALYLCASSRTGTNYGYTFGSGTRLTVV.

This clone was detected only once. The chain couples TRBV7-2 to TRBJ1-1; 9 bases are shared with TRBD1. The CDR3 is made up of 15 amino acids. Germline assignment: CDR1 SGHTA and CDR2 FQGNSA. V shed 3 bases and J 5 bases; nucleotides not matched to a gene: 7. CDR3 sequence: CASSLTRTGATEAFF. DNA for the CDR3: TGTGCCAGCAGCTTGACTAGGACAGGGGCGACTGAAGCTTTCTTT.

The gene calls are TRBV9 and TRBJ2-2; 10 nucleotides align to TRBD2. The CDR3 contains 16 residues. The trim removed 0 bases at V and 4 bases at J, leaving 3 bases unmatched. Germline lookup yields CDR1 SGDLS and CDR2 YYNGEE. The DNA for the CDR3 is TGTGCCAGCAGCGTAGGAAGCGGGAGGGGCACCGGGGAGCTGTTTTTT. This gives the protein CASSVGSGRGTGELFF.

The chain couples TRBV28 to TRBJ1-1, with D tentatively TRBD1 (6 bases). Trimming stripped 2 bases from V and 1 base from J, with 11 bases between. CDR1 and CDR2 from the germline V gene are MDHEN and SYDVKM. This CDR3 has 15 residues. The CDR3 spells CASSLPGASNTEAFF. The CDR3 DNA is TGTGCCAGCAGTTTACCAGGGGCATCGAACACTGAAGCTTTCTTT.

This rearrangement joins TRBV7-6 to TRBJ1-4; D perhaps matches TRBD1 (5 bases). CDR1 is SGHVS, CDR2 FNYEAQ, per germline. CDR3 length: 17 amino acids. The germline V and J ends were trimmed by 1 base and 6 bases, with 18 bases remaining between them. The chain's CDR3 is CASSLGQTAGNHEKLFF. In DNA form, the CDR3 reads TGTGCCAGCAGCTTAGGTCAGACAGCTGGAAACCATGAAAAACTGTTTTTT.

This clone occurred once. The rearrangement joins TRBV7-2 to TRBJ2-2; TRBD2 matches at 12 bases. This CDR3 has 16 residues. The germline V gene encodes CDR1 SGHTA and CDR2 FQGNSA. The J segment lost 6 bases and the V segment lost 6 bases, leaving 8 bases of the junction unmatched. CDR3 sequence: CASRVLAGGSAGELFF. The CDR3 DNA is TGTGCCAGCAGAGTACTAGCGGGAGGTTCGGCCGGGGAGCTGTTTTTT.

This sequence joins TRBV5-1 and TRBJ2-2, with D tentatively TRBD1 (5 bases). This CDR3 is 15 amino acids long. Trimming cost V 0 bases and J 3 bases, with 9 bases left between them. CDR1 is SGHRS and CDR2 is YFSETQ in the germline V gene. The CDR3 DNA follows: TGCGCCAGCAGCTTGGAAGGGGCCTACACCGGGGAGCTGTTTTTT. This translates into CASSLEGAYTGELFF.

This chain joins TRBV6-2 or TRBV6-3 and TRBJ2-7; 7 positions match TRBD1. The CDR3 runs 14 residues. V was clipped by 5 bases and J by 0 bases; unmatched bases: 4. In germline, CDR1 is MNHEY, CDR2 SVGEGT. The CDR3, as DNA: TGTGCCAGCAGTCCCGGGACAGTCTCCTACGAGCAGTACTTC. Amino acid sequence: CASSPGTVSYEQYF.

The chain links TRBV19 to TRBJ2-2, with TRBD2 matching over 10 bases. V shed 6 bases and J 5 bases; nucleotides not matched to a gene: 9. In germline, CDR1 is LNHDA, CDR2 SQIVND (reference sequence). The CDR3 covers 16 residues. The CDR3 bases are TGTGCCAGTAGGACTTTGAGCGGGAGGGCTACCGGGGAGCTGTTTTTT. It codes for CASRTLSGRATGELFF.

The rearrangement uses TRBV11-2 and TRBJ1-1; possibly TRBD1 for D (5 bases). V gave up 1 base and J gave up 5 bases, with 11 bases separating them. Germline values: CDR1 SGHAT, CDR2 FQNNGV. The CDR3 totals 14 residues. The CDR3 nucleotides read TGTGCCAGCAGCTTAGGTCGACAGCGTACTGAAGCTTTCTTT. Protein sequence: CASSLGRQRTEAFF.

This clone showed up just a few times. The genes are TRBV5-4 and TRBJ2-1; 7 nucleotides agree with TRBD1. The CDR3 is 12 amino acids. Germline V gene lookup returns CDR1 SGHNT and CDR2 YYREEE (reference sequence). V dropped 4 bases and J dropped 14; count of bases not matched to a gene: 9. The CDR3, as DNA: TGTGCCAGCAGCGCGGACAGGAAGTTCGAGTTCTTC. This gives the protein CASSADRKFEFF.

CDR3: CASSWGQGNYGYTF. The CDR3 DNA reads TGTGCCAGCAGTTGGGGACAGGGGAACTATGGCTACACCTTC. The chain is built from TRBV6-5 and TRBJ1-2, with TRBD1 identical over 10 bases. CDR3 length equals 14 residues. V lost 4 bases and J lost 2; bases outside the gene matches: 1. Germline CDR1 reads MNHEY; CDR2 reads SVGAGI.

This clone was seen only once. The chain recombines TRBV6-5 with TRBJ1-2; 7 bases align to TRBD1. Germline V lookup: CDR1 MNHEY, CDR2 SVGAGI. CDR3 size: 16 residues. V gave up 4 bases and J gave up 6 bases; unmatched junction bases: 14. The CDR3 sequence is CASSSPKGQSTHGYTF. As DNA, the CDR3 is TGTGCCAGCAGTTCGCCAAAGGGACAGTCAACCCATGGCTACACCTTC.

This clone was recorded once. The chain carries TRBV28 and TRBJ1-6, with D hard to call. Trimming stripped 2 bases from V and 16 bases from J, with 12 bases between. CDR3 size: 12 residues. Germline V CDR1 and CDR2: MDHEN, SYDVKM. In nucleotides, the CDR3 is TGTGCCAGCAGTTTAGTCAGGTCGGCTCTCCACTTT. Amino acid sequence: CASSLVRSALHF.

The chain couples TRBV11-1 to TRBJ1-2, with 7 bases that match TRBD1. CDR3 length equals 15 residues. The V gene end was trimmed by 8 bases and the J gene end by 4 bases; junction bases not matched to a gene: 13. Germline values: CDR1 SGHAT, CDR2 FQDESV (reference sequence). CDR3 sequence reads: CASSPGPGQTYGYTF. In DNA, the CDR3 is TGTGCCAGCTCCCCCGGGCCGGGACAGACCTATGGCTACACCTTC.

This rearrangement joins TRBV28 to TRBJ2-7; D is undetermined. V lost 6 bases to trimming and J lost 7 bases, with 22 bases between them. Per the germline V gene, CDR1 is MDHEN and CDR2 is SYDVKM. The CDR3 loop spans 15 amino acids. Here the CDR3 reads CASRTHHHTAGEQYF. CDR3 bases: TGTGCCAGCAGAACGCATCATCATACCGCCGGGGAGCAGTACTTC. The full variable domain, with the rest looked up from reference TRBV28 and TRBJ2-7, is DVKVTQSSRYLVKRTGEKVFLECVQDMDHENMFWYRQDPGLGLRLIYFSYDVKMKEKGDIPEGYSVSREKKERFSLILESASTNQTSMYLCASRTHHHTAGEQYFGPGTRLTVT.

This rearrangement joins TRBV4-1 to TRBJ2-7; 8 bases line up with TRBD2. The CDR3 runs to 15 residues. Germline V gene lookup returns CDR1 MGHRA and CDR2 YSYEKL. The V segment lost 5 bases and the J segment 5 bases; nucleotides outside the gene matches: 11. CDR3 nucleotide sequence: TGCGCCAGCAGCTTCTCCGTAACGGGAGGGGACGAGCAGTACTTC. Residues: CASSFSVTGGDEQYF.

V gene TRBV20-1 combines with J gene TRBJ1-1; D is uncertain. The CDR3 has 10 residues. Deletions cut 5 bases from V and 8 bases from J, with 9 bases between. Germline V gives CDR1 DFQATT, CDR2 SNEGSKA (reference sequence). CDR3 DNA sequence: TGCAGTGCTCATAGAGGGGAAGCTTTCTTT. Translated: CSAHRGEAFF.

The rearrangement uses TRBV28 and TRBJ2-2; 8 nucleotides align to TRBD1. The CDR3 is 14 amino acids. CDR1 is MDHEN, CDR2 SYDVKM, per germline. The junction had 6 bases not matched to a gene; V was cut back by 7 bases and J by 5 bases. The CDR3 spells CASTTGARTGELFF. CDR3 DNA sequence: TGTGCCAGCACGACAGGGGCAAGGACCGGGGAGCTGTTTTTT.

This chain joins TRBV19 and TRBJ1-1; 8 bases align to TRBD1. Germline V gene lookup returns CDR1 LNHDA and CDR2 SQIVND (reference sequence). The V segment lost 8 bases and the J segment 0 bases; nucleotides outside the gene matches: 8. The CDR3 spans 15 residues. The CDR3 sequence is CASRQGFLMNTEAFF. In nucleotides, the CDR3 is TGTGCCAGTCGACAGGGGTTTCTCATGAACACTGAAGCTTTCTTT.

This clone came up once. The chain recombines TRBV11-2 with TRBJ2-1, with a possible D match to TRBD2 (5 bases). The germline V and J ends were trimmed by 1 base and 2 bases, with 9 bases remaining between them. Germline loops: CDR1 SGHAT, CDR2 FQNNGV. The CDR3 length is 15 residues. The CDR3 loop reads CASSLGRVTYNEQFF. As DNA, the CDR3 is TGTGCCAGCAGCTTAGGGCGGGTAACCTACAATGAGCAGTTCTTC.

This chain joins TRBV5-1 and TRBJ1-2; D gene uncertain. The germline gives CDR1 SGHRS, CDR2 YFSETQ. V was trimmed by 5 bases and J by 0 bases, leaving 11 bases between them. The CDR3 runs to 14 residues. The CDR3 bases are TGCGCCAGCAGGGCGGATCCAACTAACTATGGCTACACCTTC. Amino acid sequence: CASRADPTNYGYTF.